One sample yielded the 20 T cell receptor beta chains listed below, sequenced in a study of blood T cell repertoires in COVID-19. Using immunoSEQ multiplex PCR, the repertoire was profiled, and TCRdb retains in-frame clones only, with some absent. This table has some 48,000 clones, 90% appearing once. Specimen: peripheral blood. The receptors come from a man aged 65 to 85 with active COVID-19.

The rearrangement joins TRBV19 to TRBJ2-1; TRBD2 matches 11 bases. The CDR3 totals 14 residues. V lost 11 bases and J lost 8; bases outside the gene matches: 11. CDR1 and CDR2 (germline): LNHDA, SQIVND (reference sequence). The CDR3 DNA is TGTGCCTGCCGACTAGCGGGATTAGGCGATGAGCAGTTCTTC. Translated, it gives CACRLAGLGDEQFF.

This clone has more than one count but fewer than ten. V gene TRBV11-2 combines with J gene TRBJ1-4; 7 bases align to TRBD1. This CDR3 is 15 amino acids long. The J segment lost 8 bases and the V segment lost 1 base, leaving 7 bases of the junction unmatched. Per the germline V gene, CDR1 is SGHAT and CDR2 is FQNNGV. The CDR3 is CASSLGRGPGEKLFF. DNA of the CDR3: TGTGCCAGCAGCTTAGGAAGGGGGCCAGGAGAAAAACTGTTTTTT.

The J gene is TRBJ1-4, the V gene TRBV4-3; possible D gene TRBD1, 5 bases. The CDR3 has 15 amino acids. The germline CDR1 and CDR2 sequences are LGHNA and YSLEER. Trimming removed 0 bases from V and 4 bases from J, with 9 bases in between. The CDR3 region is CASSQEGEDNEKLFF. The CDR3, as DNA: TGCGCCAGCAGCCAAGAAGGGGAGGATAATGAAAAACTGTTTTTT.

The chain combines TRBV18 with TRBJ2-1, with 8 bases aligning to TRBD1. J lost 1 base, V lost 8 bases, and 4 bases had no gene match. CDR3 length: 14 amino acids. The germline V gene has CDR1 KGHSH and CDR2 LQKENI. CDR3 residues: CASAGGASYNEQFF. CDR3 in DNA: TGTGCCAGCGCAGGGGGCGCATCCTACAATGAGCAGTTCTTC.

The chain has TRBV7-2 and TRBJ2-6; D not certain. Germline assignment: CDR1 SGHTA and CDR2 FQGNSA. This CDR3 is 15 amino acids long. Trimming removed 1 base at V and 2 bases at J, with 6 bases between. CDR3 region: CASSLGLAGANVLTF. CDR3 nucleotide sequence: TGTGCCAGCAGCTTAGGTCTAGCTGGGGCCAACGTCCTGACTTTC.

The chain employs TRBV28 and TRBJ2-1; 12 nucleotides match TRBD2. This CDR3 spans 13 amino acids. The junction had 1 base not matched to a gene; V was cut back by 5 bases and J by 8 bases. The germline V gene encodes CDR1 MDHEN and CDR2 SYDVKM. CDR3 sequence: CASSLAGGDEQFF. Here the CDR3 DNA reads TGTGCCAGCAGTCTAGCGGGGGGGGATGAGCAGTTCTTC. Supplemented by reference TRBV28 and TRBJ2-1, the full variable domain reads DVKVTQSSRYLVKRTGEKVFLECVQDMDHENMFWYRQDPGLGLRLIYFSYDVKMKEKGDIPEGYSVSREKKERFSLILESASTNQTSMYLCASSLAGGDEQFFGPGTRLTVL.

The chain couples TRBV5-1 to TRBJ1-1; D remains ambiguous. V was trimmed by 0 bases and J by 4 bases, leaving 7 bases between them. Germline loops: CDR1 SGHRS, CDR2 YFSETQ. The CDR3 is made up of 13 amino acids. Here the CDR3 DNA reads TGCGCCAGCAGCTTGGGGTCAGGCACTGAAGCTTTCTTT. It codes for CASSLGSGTEAFF.

This clone was seen once. The V and J genes are TRBV7-6 and TRBJ1-6; TRBD1 matches 7 bases. Per the germline V gene, CDR1 is SGHVS and CDR2 is FNYEAQ. The CDR3 is made up of 16 amino acids. V lost 1 base to trimming and J lost 3 bases; unmatched junction nucleotides: 3. CDR3 in DNA: TGTGCCAGCAGCTTAGGCCCAGGGGGCTATAATTCACCCCTCCACTTT. Protein: CASSLGPGGYNSPLHF.

V is TRBV28 and J is TRBJ1-1; the D gene is possibly TRBD1 (6 bases). The CDR3 runs 12 residues. Germline V gene sequence: CDR1 MDHEN, CDR2 SYDVKM. V lost 2 bases and J 8 bases, leaving 9 bases between the germline ends. CDR3 in DNA: TGTGCCAGCAGTTTACCCAGGGGCGAAGCTTTCTTT. This encodes CASSLPRGEAFF.

The chain's CDR3 is CASRGQGGETQYF. The DNA for the CDR3 is TGTGCCAGCAGGGGACAGGGTGGGGAGACCCAGTACTTC. The chain links TRBV12-3 or TRBV12-4 to TRBJ2-5; 9 nucleotides match TRBD1. Trimming took 6 bases from V and 5 from J; bases not matched to a gene: 4. The CDR3 extends over 13 amino acids.

The chain links TRBV21-1 to TRBJ2-1; the table's D gene call, TRBD2, was not cross checked with the DNA. TRBV21-1 is tagged as a pseudogene. This CDR3 has 16 residues. CDR3 sequence: CASSNPGTSNRGEQFF. The CDR3 DNA follows: TGTGCCAGCAGCAATCCCGGGACTAGCAACCGTGGTGAGCAGTTCTTC.

The rearrangement links TRBV6-6 to TRBJ2-6; possibly TRBD1 for D (5 bases). This CDR3 spans 15 amino acids. The germline gives CDR1 MNHNY, CDR2 SVGAGI (reference sequence). V was shortened by 5 bases and J by 2 bases, with 10 bases between the two germline ends. The CDR3 nucleotides read TGTGCCAGCAGTCCACGACAGACTGGGGCCAACGTCCTGACTTTC. This translates into CASSPRQTGANVLTF.

The chain combines TRBV3-1 (or the pseudogene TRBV3-2) with TRBJ2-1; 10 bases are shared with TRBD2. Germline V gene lookup returns CDR1 LGHDT and CDR2 YNNKEL (reference sequence). Trimming took 1 base from V and 3 from J; bases not matched to a gene: 3. CDR3 length: 16 amino acids. CDR3 nucleotide sequence: TGTGCCAGCAGCCAAGTAGGACTAGCGGACTACAATGAGCAGTTCTTC. The encoded protein is CASSQVGLADYNEQFF.

The V and J genes are TRBV4-2 and TRBJ2-7, with 7 bases that match TRBD2. V shed 1 base and J 1 base; nucleotides not matched to a gene: 4. This CDR3 region has 15 residues. Germline values: CDR1 LGHNA, CDR2 YNFKEQ. The CDR3 here is CASSQVRDYSYEQYF. The CDR3 DNA sequence: TGTGCCAGCAGCCAAGTCCGGGACTATTCCTACGAGCAGTACTTC.

The V call is TRBV11-2, the J call TRBJ2-1; D perhaps matches TRBD1 (8 bases). The length of the CDR3 is 16 residues. The germline gives CDR1 SGHAT, CDR2 FQNNGV. V dropped 5 bases and J dropped 6 bases, with 20 bases sitting between them. The chain's CDR3 is CASSLYRGGSSNEQFF. CDR3 DNA sequence: TGTGCCAGCAGCCTATACAGGGGGGGGTCTAGCAATGAGCAGTTCTTC.

V usage is TRBV23-1 and J usage is TRBJ2-1; weak D call: TRBD1 (6 bases). TRBV23-1 is flagged as an ORF with uncertain function. V was cut by 2 bases and J by 5 bases, with 16 bases left in between. The CDR3 sequence is 16 residues long. The CDR3 loop reads CASSQPSQDSDNEQFF. In DNA, the CDR3 is TGCGCCAGCAGTCAACCATCCCAGGACAGTGACAATGAGCAGTTCTTC.

The DNA of the CDR3 is TGCGCCAGCAGCCAAACCGGGACAGAGGGTCGTGAAAAACTGTTTTTT. Protein product: CASSQTGTEGREKLFF. The rearrangement uses TRBV4-3 and TRBJ1-4; TRBD1 matches 7 bases. This CDR3 is built from 16 residues. Germline V gene data show CDR1 as LGHNA and CDR2 as YSLEER. J gave up 7 bases and V 2 bases, and 10 bases lay outside the gene matches.

The chain recombines TRBV28 with TRBJ2-7; D is perhaps TRBD1 (5 bases). The CDR3 consists of 16 residues. Germline V gene data show CDR1 as MDHEN and CDR2 as SYDVKM. Deletions cut 3 bases from V and 2 bases from J, with 17 bases between. CDR3 region: CASSFRMDTLTYEQYF. For the CDR3, the DNA is TGTGCCAGCAGTTTTAGAATGGACACTTTAACCTACGAGCAGTACTTC.

CDR3: CASSNQRGAGTDTQYF. The CDR3 region has the DNA TGTGCCAGCAGCAACCAGCGGGGGGCGGGCACAGATACGCAGTATTTT. The chain combines TRBV7-8 with TRBJ2-3, with 9 nucleotides matching TRBD2. The CDR3 has 16 amino acids. V lost 5 bases, J lost 1 base, and 7 bases stayed unmatched. CDR1 and CDR2 (germline): SGHVS, FQNEAQ.

This clone was recorded only once. This sequence joins TRBV27 and TRBJ2-7, with 9 bases fitting TRBD1. The V gene's germline CDR1 is MNHEY and CDR2 SMNVEV (reference sequence). With V trimmed by 4 bases and J by 2 bases, 6 bases remained unmatched. This CDR3 has 15 residues. As DNA, the CDR3 is TGTGCCAGCAGTTACGCCGGGACAGGGACCTACGAGCAGTACTTC. The encoded protein is CASSYAGTGTYEQYF.